This T cell receptor beta chain emerged from a study of OX40 agonist ivuxolimab in advanced cancers. The data were produced by immunoSEQ multiplex PCR, yet TCRdb's version contains in-frame clones alone and is incomplete. The sample holds about 62,000 clones, about 85% seen once. Between the trimmed V and J ends, which lost 6 bases and 4 bases, there was a span of 9 bases. The CDR3 has 13 residues. Germline V CDR1 and CDR2: MNHEY, SVGAGI. The chain employs TRBV6-5 and TRBJ1-4, with no clear D. This specimen was CD4+ or CD8+ T cells sorted from blood, taken in a trial of the OX40 agonist ivuxolimab. The receptor was derived from an adult with an advanced solid tumor such as melanoma, head and neck, liver or kidney cancer. CDR3 in DNA: TGTGCCAGCAGGAAAGCTGGTAATGAAAAACTGTTTTTT. Translated: CASRKAGNEKLFF.